This TCR beta chain was recovered during a study of CD8 T cells in ankylosing spondylitis. Study-level findings and limits: With a CD8+ phenotype, disease-linked clones were relatively rare in peripheral blood. Reportedly, significant enrichment of disease-linked clones occurred in matched ankylosing spondylitis synovial fluid. Made up of fewer than ten highly homologous variants, a TCR beta motif appeared characteristic of ankylosing spondylitis blood.

Each TCR beta library was made by quantitative 5'-RACE that incorporated molecular barcodes. In TCRdb, the 5' RACE reads were re-called with MiXCR into one record per CDR3 protein. The sample shows 700,000 to 1,000,000 distinct CDR3 sequences, 12% of them seen only once. This clonotype has a handful of counts. Its target is not known. The CDR3 covers 14 residues. Trimming stripped 0 bases from V and 4 bases from J, with 8 bases between. Germline V gene lookup returns CDR1 MNHEY and CDR2 SVGAGI. The source material was blood, either unsorted or a sorted T cell fraction (not recorded which). The sequence was obtained from a male donor with ankylosing spondylitis. The V gene is TRBV6-5, the J gene TRBJ2-3; D is undetermined. CDR3 amino acids: CASSYSIGPDTQYF. Here the CDR3 DNA reads TGTGCCAGCAGTTACTCGATAGGACCAGATACGCAGTATTTT.